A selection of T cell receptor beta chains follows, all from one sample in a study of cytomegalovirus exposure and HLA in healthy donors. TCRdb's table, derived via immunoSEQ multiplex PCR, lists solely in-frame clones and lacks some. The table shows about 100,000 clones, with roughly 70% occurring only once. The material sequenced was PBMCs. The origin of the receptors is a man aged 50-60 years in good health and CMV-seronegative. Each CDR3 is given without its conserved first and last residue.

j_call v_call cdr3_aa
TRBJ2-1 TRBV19 ASSMRRGGDNEQF
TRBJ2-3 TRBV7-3 ASKRLAGEGTDTQY
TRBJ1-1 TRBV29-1 SVETGGRDTEAF
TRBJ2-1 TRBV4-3 ASSASSGSHEQF
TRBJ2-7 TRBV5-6 ASSLASVYEQY
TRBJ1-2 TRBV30 AWNPGGRGSYT
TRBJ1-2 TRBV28 ASTLDNWASGYT
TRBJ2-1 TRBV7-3 ASSLGTSGSGEQF
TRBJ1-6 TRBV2 ASRGEVNSPLH
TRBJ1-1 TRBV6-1 ANSRGLGTEAF
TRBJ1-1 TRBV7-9 ASSLVTGWTEAF
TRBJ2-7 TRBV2 ASSERGPIGVEQY
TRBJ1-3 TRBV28 ASSFHIRGGGSGNTIY
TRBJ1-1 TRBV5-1 ASSLSGQGWTEAF
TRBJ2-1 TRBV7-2 ASKRANSYNEQF
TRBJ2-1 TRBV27 ASSLSLAGVEQF
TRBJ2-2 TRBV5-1 ASQRLGGSGELF
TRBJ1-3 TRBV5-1 ASSLEPQGTGNTIY
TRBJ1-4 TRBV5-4 ASSLGSGFSANEKLF
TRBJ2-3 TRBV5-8 ASSLGKGFRADTQY
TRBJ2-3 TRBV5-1 ASSLGRTSGSTDTQY
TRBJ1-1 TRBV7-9 SSSLGGTEAF
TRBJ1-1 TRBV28 ASSLKSRYTEAF
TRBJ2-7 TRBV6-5 ASRFLSASSYEQY
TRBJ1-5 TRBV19 ASSIVGTGDNQPQH
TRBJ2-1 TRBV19 ASSIGGGEYNEQF
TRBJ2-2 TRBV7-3 ASSFTGLATGELF
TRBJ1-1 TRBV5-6 ASSSGPGTEAF
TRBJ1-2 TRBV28 ATPDSLYGYT
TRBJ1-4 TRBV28 ASRGHWAEKLF
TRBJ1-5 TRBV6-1 ASSEGAGQPQH
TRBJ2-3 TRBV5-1 ASSLYGSGSTDTQY
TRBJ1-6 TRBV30 AWNPTGAYNSPLH
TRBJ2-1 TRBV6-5 ASRQSGVSYNEQF
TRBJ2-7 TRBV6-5 ASSTGQVHIYEQY
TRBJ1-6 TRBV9 ASSVAGGSPLH
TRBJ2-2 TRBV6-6 ASSYSSAGELF